Listed here are 14 T cell receptor beta chains from one sample, sequenced in a study of T cells in Graves' hyperthyroidism and ophthalmopathy. Researchers took RNA transcripts and amplified the TCR beta CDR3 regions from them. During a first-round RT-PCR of the TCR CDR3, the HTBI primer set was used. TCRdb itself ran the multiplex PCR reads through MiXCR, one entry per CDR3 protein. The table has around 690,000 distinct CDR3 sequences, 15% to 20% seen once; the top ten hold around 15%. Sequencing was done on a sample of blood. Every receptor here comes from a middle-aged man with Graves' hyperthyroidism.

This clonotype was found a few times. V and J are TRBV7-2 and TRBJ2-3; D gene uncertain. CDR3 length equals 17 residues. CDR1 SGHTA and CDR2 FQGNSA come from the germline V gene. V was cut by 5 bases and J by 0 bases, with 18 bases left in between. The DNA of the CDR3 is TGTGCCAGCAGCCTGTCTCTCCAGCGATCTAGCACAGATACGCAGTATTTT. This translates into CASSLSLQRSSTDTQYF. The full variable domain, its missing parts supplied by reference TRBV7-2 and TRBJ2-3, is GAGVSQSPSNKVTEKGKDVELRCDPISGHTALYWYRQSLGQGLEFLIYFQGNSAPDKSGLPSDRFSAERTGGSVSTLTIQRTQQEDSAVYLCASSLSLQRSSTDTQYFGPGTRLTVL.

The chain recombines TRBV6-1 with TRBJ2-1, with D perhaps matching TRBD2 (5 bases). V dropped 8 bases and J dropped 6 bases, with 14 bases sitting between them. CDR3 length: 13 residues. Germline CDR1 is MNHNS and CDR2 is SASEGT. The CDR3 protein is CASRLLVGNEQFF. As DNA, the CDR3 is TGTGCCAGCCGATTACTAGTGGGCAATGAGCAGTTCTTC.

The sample holds many counts of this clonotype. The J gene is TRBJ2-3, the V gene TRBV20-1; D call uncertain. V was cut by 2 bases and J by 0 bases, with 9 bases left in between. The CDR3 totals 14 residues. Germline assignment: CDR1 DFQATT and CDR2 SNEGSKA (reference sequence). CDR3 in amino acids: CSARSLTSTDTQYF. Here the CDR3 DNA reads TGCAGTGCTAGATCGTTAACTAGCACAGATACGCAGTATTTT.

In its sample, this clonotype was seen many times. This chain links TRBV20-1 with TRBJ2-7; a weak D match, TRBD1 (5 bases). The CDR3 length is 12 residues. CDR1 DFQATT and CDR2 SNEGSKA come from the germline V gene (reference sequence). Between the trimmed V and J ends, which lost 5 bases and 3 bases, there was a span of 11 bases. Here the CDR3 reads CSAPRTSYEQYF. CDR3 in DNA: TGCAGTGCTCCTCGGACAAGCTACGAGCAGTACTTC.

This clonotype was observed many times. The chain uses TRBV27 and TRBJ2-3, with TRBD2 matching over 12 bases. V gave up 2 bases and J gave up 2 bases; unmatched junction bases: 8. Germline V gives CDR1 MNHEY, CDR2 SMNVEV (reference sequence). There are 18 residues in the CDR3. The CDR3 spells CASSLRQGLAGPTDTQYF. The CDR3 DNA sequence: TGTGCCAGCAGTTTACGGCAGGGACTAGCGGGTCCCACAGATACGCAGTATTTT.

This clonotype was seen repeatedly, ten times or more. This chain uses TRBV6-1 with TRBJ2-5; D is ambiguous. Germline values: CDR1 MNHNS, CDR2 SASEGT. Trimming shortened V by 0 bases and J by 5 bases, and 10 bases separated the two germline ends. There are 14 residues in the CDR3. The CDR3 sequence is CASSEAGFGETQYF. The CDR3 region has the DNA TGTGCCAGCAGTGAAGCGGGTTTCGGGGAGACCCAGTACTTC.

Ten or more counts support this clonotype. The V gene is TRBV18, the J gene TRBJ1-3, with D possibly matching TRBD1 (6 bases). The V gene lost 7 bases and the J gene lost 0 bases, with 10 bases spanning the gap. CDR3 length equals 14 residues. Germline CDR1 is KGHSH and CDR2 is LQKENI. The DNA for the CDR3 is TGTGCCAGCTACCGACAGGACTCTGGAAACACCATATATTTT. Its translation is CASYRQDSGNTIYF.

Many counts were recorded for this clonotype. The rearrangement joins TRBV19 to TRBJ2-7; 7 positions agree with TRBD2. The J segment lost 4 bases and the V segment lost 1 base, leaving 4 bases of the junction unmatched. Germline V gene data show CDR1 as LNHDA and CDR2 as SQIVND (reference sequence). This CDR3 has 14 amino acids. CDR3 in DNA: TGTGCCAGTAGTATAGGCGGCGGGAGTTACGAGCAGTACTTC. It codes for CASSIGGGSYEQYF.

On this clonotype: A read error is possible here, since a much larger clone lies one base away. The chain recombines TRBV7-9 with TRBJ1-1; TRBD1 matches 8 bases. The CDR3 loop spans 16 amino acids. Germline V CDR1 and CDR2: SEHNR, FQNEAQ (reference sequence). Written as DNA, the CDR3 is TGTGCCGGCAGCTTAGTAGGGACAGGACCTAACACTGAAGCTTTCTTT. This codes for CAGSLVGTGPNTEAFF.

The chain employs TRBV9 and TRBJ2-1; D gene unclear. Trimming stripped 7 bases from V and 8 bases from J, with 10 bases between. This CDR3 comprises 11 residues. Germline loops: CDR1 SGDLS, CDR2 YYNGEE. The CDR3 nucleotides are TGTGCCAGCGGCCGGAACGATGAGCAGTTCTTC. The encoded protein is CASGRNDEQFF.

A remark on this clonotype: A single base separates this from a much larger clone, so it may be a read error. V gene TRBV6-2 or TRBV6-3 combines with J gene TRBJ2-5; D possibly corresponds to TRBD2 (7 bases). V gave up 6 bases and J gave up 4 bases, with 12 bases separating them. Germline CDR1 reads MNHEY; CDR2 reads SVGEGT. The CDR3 covers 13 residues. CDR3 in amino acids: CASRTGRGETQYF. The CDR3 nucleotides are TGTGCCAGCAGAACAGGGAGGGGAGAGACCCAGTACTTC.

The CDR3 DNA follows: TGTGCCAGCAGCCAAGAAGACGGCCTTGAGCAGTTCTTC. This gives the protein CASSQEDGLEQFF. This sequence joins TRBV3-1 and TRBJ2-1, with unresolved D. Per germline, CDR1 LGHDT and CDR2 YNNKEL (reference sequence). The V and J ends lost 0 bases and 9 bases respectively, with 9 bases between them. The CDR3 totals 13 residues.

Concerning this clonotype itself: This may be a read error: a much more frequent sequence differs by one nucleotide. The chain employs TRBV2 and TRBJ2-2, with 13 bases that match TRBD2. V was pared by 8 bases and J by 4 bases, with 7 bases of the junction left unmatched. The CDR3 is made up of 16 amino acids. Germline lookup yields CDR1 SNHLY and CDR2 FYNNEI. The CDR3 nucleotides are TGTGCCAGCGACGGGACTAGCGGGGAAACCACCGGGGAGCTGTTTTTT. This encodes CASDGTSGETTGELFF.

This clonotype was observed once. The J gene is TRBJ2-5, the V gene TRBV28; D perhaps matches TRBD2 (5 bases). CDR1 is MDHEN and CDR2 is SYDVKM in the germline V gene. This CDR3 contains 17 residues. Trimming took off 1 base at V and 7 bases at J, with 22 bases between the two ends. CDR3 residues: CASSLSGSWVRGVTQYF. As DNA, the CDR3 is TGTGCCAGCAGTTTATCGGGGAGTTGGGTCAGAGGAGTGACCCAGTACTTC.